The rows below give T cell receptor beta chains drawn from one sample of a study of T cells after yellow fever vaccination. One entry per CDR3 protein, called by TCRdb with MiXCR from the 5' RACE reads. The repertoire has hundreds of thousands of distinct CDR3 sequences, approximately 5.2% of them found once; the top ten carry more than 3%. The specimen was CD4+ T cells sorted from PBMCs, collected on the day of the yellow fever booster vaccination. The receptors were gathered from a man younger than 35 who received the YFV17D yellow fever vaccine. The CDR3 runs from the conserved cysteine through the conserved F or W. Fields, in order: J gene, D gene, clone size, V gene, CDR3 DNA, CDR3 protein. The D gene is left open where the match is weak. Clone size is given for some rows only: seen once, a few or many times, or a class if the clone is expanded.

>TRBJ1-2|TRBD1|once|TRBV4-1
TGCGCCAGCAGCCAAGACCCGACTTCGTTACAGGGGAGGCACTATGGCTACACCTTC
CASSQDPTSLQGRHYGYTF
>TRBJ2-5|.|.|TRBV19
TGTGCCAGTAGTATAGGATCCAAAGAGACCCAGTACTTC
CASSIGSKETQYF
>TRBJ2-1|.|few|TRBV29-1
TGCAGCGTTGAAAAGGGGGGGGCCTCCTACAATGAGCAGTTCTTC
CSVEKGGASYNEQFF
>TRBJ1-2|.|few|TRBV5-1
TGCGCCAGCAGCCACGGGGAAGCGGGCGGCTACACCTTC
CASSHGEAGGYTF
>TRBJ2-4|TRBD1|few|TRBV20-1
TGCAGTGCCGCGCGCGGGACAGGGGAAAACATTCAGTACTTC
CSAARGTGENIQYF
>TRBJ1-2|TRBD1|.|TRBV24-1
TGTGCCACCAGTGAGACCGGGACAGGGATAGGTGGCTACACCTTC
CATSETGTGIGGYTF
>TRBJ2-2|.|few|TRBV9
TGTGCCAGCAGCGGAGGGTCAGTGAGCACCGGGGAGCTGTTTTTT
CASSGGSVSTGELFF
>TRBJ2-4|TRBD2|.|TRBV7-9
TGTGCCAGCAGTCCCAACCGGGAGGTGAAAAACATTCAGTACTTC
CASSPNREVKNIQYF
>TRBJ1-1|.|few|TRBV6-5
TGTGCCAGCAGTTACTCGGGTTTCAAGAACACTGAAGCTTTCTTT
CASSYSGFKNTEAFF
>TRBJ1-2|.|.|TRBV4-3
TGCGCCAGCAGCCAAGCCCCCGTTAGCAGCCATGGCTACACCTTC
CASSQAPVSSHGYTF
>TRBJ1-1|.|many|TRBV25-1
TGTGCCAGCCTAGGGTCGTTGAACACTGAAGCTTTCTTT
CASLGSLNTEAFF
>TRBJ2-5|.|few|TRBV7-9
TGTGCCAGCAGCTTAGGGCCCGCGACCCAGTACTTC
CASSLGPATQYF
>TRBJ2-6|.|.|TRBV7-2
TGTGCCAGCAGCTTAGTAGGTGGGGCCAACGTCCTGACTTTC
CASSLVGGANVLTF